Each of the 17 T cell receptor beta chains below was sequenced from the same sample in a study of CD8 T cells in ankylosing spondylitis. Study outcomes and limitations: Within ankylosing spondylitis blood, a TCR beta motif made up of several highly homologous variants appeared to be characteristic.

One entry per CDR3 protein, called by TCRdb with MiXCR from the 5' RACE reads. The sample lists 800,000 to 900,000 distinct CDR3 sequences; 10% to 15% were seen once. Antigen specificity for these receptors is unknown. Sequencing was carried out using blood, either unsorted or a sorted T cell fraction (not recorded which). These receptors originate from a male donor with ankylosing spondylitis.

The gene calls are TRBV10-3 and TRBJ2-5; D unclear. With 0 bases removed from V and 2 bases from J, the gap between germline ends came to 7 bases. This CDR3 contains 14 residues. Germline CDR1 is ENHRY and CDR2 is SYGVKD. The CDR3 loop reads CAISESAAQETQYF. The CDR3 coding sequence is TGTGCCATCAGTGAGTCCGCCGCTCAAGAGACCCAGTACTTC.

This clonotype was observed many times. Here the CDR3 reads CASSVSPSYEQYF. CDR3 DNA sequence: TGTGCCAGCAGCGTAAGCCCGTCCTACGAGCAGTACTTC. The rearrangement joins TRBV9 to TRBJ2-7; D is unclear. Germline V lookup: CDR1 SGDLS, CDR2 YYNGEE. CDR3 length equals 13 residues. V lost 1 base to trimming and J lost 1 base, with 6 bases between them.

The rearrangement links TRBV5-6 to TRBJ1-6; 8 nucleotides line up with TRBD1. With V trimmed by 5 bases and J by 10 bases, 11 bases remained unmatched. Germline CDR1 reads SGHDT; CDR2 reads YYEEEE. The CDR3 covers 15 residues. CDR3 coding DNA: TGTGCCAGCAGACAACATGGGACAGGTGCCTCACCCCTCCACTTT. Its protein is CASRQHGTGASPLHF.

This chain links TRBV18 with TRBJ2-1, with D perhaps assigned TRBD1 or TRBD2 (6 bases each). The CDR3 extends over 14 amino acids. Germline CDR1 KGHSH, CDR2 LQKENI. V was pared by 5 bases and J by 6 bases, with 14 bases between. The CDR3 loop is CASSSLQGGNEQFF. The CDR3 nucleotides are TGTGCCAGCTCAAGTCTACAGGGAGGCAATGAGCAGTTCTTC.

There are a few counts of this clonotype. The DNA of the CDR3 is TGTGCCAGCAGTGGACCCAGAGGGTACACTGAAGCTTTCTTT. Residues: CASSGPRGYTEAFF. V is TRBV2 and J is TRBJ1-1; D is undetermined. The CDR3 totals 14 residues. Germline V CDR1 and CDR2: SNHLY, FYNNEI. Trimming left V 4 bases short and J 3 bases short, with 12 bases between.

Points on this clonotype: The junction differs from germline at one of its ends, possibly a read error. The gene calls are TRBV15 and TRBJ2-5; no clear D. Germline V gives CDR1 LNHNV, CDR2 YYDKDF (reference sequence). The CDR3 has 15 residues. The CDR3 region has the DNA TGTGCCACCAGCAGATTAAGACCGGACCAGGAGACCCAGTACTTC. This sequence encodes CATSRLRPDQETQYF. Full variable domain (rest looked up from reference TRBV15 and TRBJ2-5): DAMVIQNPRYQVTQFGKPVTLSCSQTLNHNVMYWYQQKSSQAPKLLFHYYDKDFNNEADTPDNFQSRRPNTSFCFLDIRSPGLGDTAMYLCATSRLRPDQETQYFGPGTRLLVL.

The rearrangement links TRBV29-1 to TRBJ2-5; perhaps TRBD1 as D (5 bases). Per the germline V gene, CDR1 is SQVTM and CDR2 is ANQGSEA. This CDR3 contains 12 residues. Trimming cost V 7 bases and J 3 bases, with 12 bases left between them. CDR3 residues: CSALTAEETQYF. CDR3 bases: TGCAGCGCCCTGACAGCCGAAGAGACCCAGTACTTC.

This clonotype was detected once. The V gene is TRBV29-1, the J gene TRBJ1-2; 9 bases agree with TRBD1. V lost 7 bases, J lost 8 bases, and 5 bases stayed unmatched. There are 11 residues in the CDR3. Germline V gives CDR1 SQVTM, CDR2 ANQGSEA. CDR3 protein: CSGEGQGGYTF. The CDR3 DNA reads TGCAGCGGGGAGGGACAGGGAGGCTACACCTTC.

The sample holds many counts of this clonotype. The J gene is TRBJ1-1, the V gene TRBV28; tentatively, D is TRBD1 (6 bases). CDR3 length equals 15 residues. The ends were cut back, 2 bases at V and 6 bases at J, with 16 bases in the middle. Germline CDR1 and CDR2: MDHEN and SYDVKM. The CDR3 is CASSLHRAGRAEAFF. CDR3 in DNA: TGTGCCAGCAGTTTACACAGGGCGGGACGGGCTGAAGCTTTCTTT. Looking up the rest from reference TRBV28 and TRBJ1-1 gives the full variable domain: DVKVTQSSRYLVKRTGEKVFLECVQDMDHENMFWYRQDPGLGLRLIYFSYDVKMKEKGDIPEGYSVSREKKERFSLILESASTNQTSMYLCASSLHRAGRAEAFFGQGTRLTVV.

V gene TRBV6-2 or TRBV6-3 combines with J gene TRBJ1-5; no firm D call. Trimming stripped 5 bases from V and 7 bases from J, with 9 bases between. Germline V gives CDR1 MNHEY, CDR2 SVGEGT. The CDR3 covers 12 residues. The CDR3: CASSESLQPQHF. The CDR3 coding sequence is TGTGCCAGCAGTGAGAGCCTACAGCCCCAGCATTTT.

The gene calls are TRBV7-2 and TRBJ1-2; no clear D. This CDR3 comprises 15 residues. V was shortened by 3 bases and J by 3 bases, with 14 bases between the two germline ends. Germline CDR1 SGHTA, CDR2 FQGNSA. In DNA, the CDR3 is TGTGCCAGCAGCTTTCGGTCTGTGAGATACTATGGCTACACCTTC. Translation gives CASSFRSVRYYGYTF.

This clonotype was counted a few times. J is TRBJ2-7 and V is TRBV5-6; 7 nucleotides line up with TRBD1. Germline CDR1 and CDR2: SGHDT and YYEEEE. Unmatched junction bases numbered 13, after V lost 4 bases and J lost 3 bases. The CDR3 consists of 16 residues. The CDR3 DNA is TGTGCCAGCAGCCGACCTGGACAGGTTAGACTCTACGAGCAGTACTTC. It yields the protein CASSRPGQVRLYEQYF.

The table lists this clonotype with many counts. V and J are TRBV6-2 or TRBV6-3 and TRBJ1-5, with a weak D call TRBD1 (5 bases). The CDR3 is 14 amino acids. With 4 bases removed from V and 3 bases from J, the gap between germline ends came to 10 bases. The germline V gene has CDR1 MNHEY and CDR2 SVGEGT. This CDR3 is CASSLGQLNQPQHF. The CDR3 DNA reads as TGTGCCAGCAGTTTGGGGCAGCTCAATCAGCCCCAGCATTTT.

The chain carries TRBV4-2 and TRBJ2-5; 8 bases are a match to TRBD1. The trim removed 0 bases at V and 5 bases at J, leaving 11 bases unmatched. The CDR3 extends over 17 amino acids. CDR1 and CDR2 (germline): LGHNA, YNFKEQ. The CDR3 protein is CASSQDFGGQGRETQYF. For the CDR3, the DNA is TGTGCCAGCAGCCAAGACTTCGGCGGACAGGGCCGGGAGACCCAGTACTTC.

The chain uses TRBV7-6 and TRBJ1-5; no clear D gene. The germline CDR1 and CDR2 sequences are SGHVS and FNYEAQ. Trimming pared 3 bases from V and 5 bases from J, leaving 8 bases between. The CDR3 covers 13 residues. This chain's CDR3 is CASSFGVYQPQHF. Written as DNA, the CDR3 is TGTGCCAGCAGCTTCGGGGTATATCAGCCCCAGCATTTT. The whole variable domain, remainder taken from reference TRBV7-6 and TRBJ1-5, is GAGVSQSPRYKVTKRGQDVALRCDPISGHVSLYWYRQALGQGPEFLTYFNYEAQQDKSGLPNDRFSAERPEGSISTLTIQRTEQRDSAMYRCASSFGVYQPQHFGDGTRLSIL.

This clonotype was seen ten or more times. The chain links TRBV6-2 or TRBV6-3 to TRBJ2-3; 8 bases agree with TRBD2. The J segment lost 3 bases and the V segment lost 4 bases, leaving 6 bases of the junction unmatched. The CDR3 is made up of 15 amino acids. Germline V gene data show CDR1 as MNHEY and CDR2 as SVGEGT. This CDR3 reads CASSSGTSWTDTQYF. In DNA form, the CDR3 reads TGTGCCAGCAGTTCCGGGACTAGTTGGACAGATACGCAGTATTTT.

This clonotype was seen only a few times. The rearrangement links TRBV7-2 to TRBJ2-4, with D maybe TRBD2 (5 bases). Germline loops: CDR1 SGHTA, CDR2 FQGNSA. This CDR3 region has 14 residues. Trimming removed 3 bases at V and 0 bases at J, with 6 bases between. CDR3 in DNA: TGTGCCAGCAGCTTGGAGGCAGCCAAAAACATTCAGTACTTC. It encodes CASSLEAAKNIQYF.